A single sample is the source of the 3 T cell receptor beta chains below, sequenced in a study of CD8 T cells in ankylosing spondylitis. TCRdb processed the 5' RACE reads anew with MiXCR; each CDR3 protein has one entry. Among about 540,000 distinct CDR3 sequences listed, roughly 13% were seen once. These TCRs' antigens remain unknown. The study, taken as a whole, reports: Blood from ankylosing spondylitis patients appeared to carry a characteristic roughly 8-variant TCR beta motif.

The sample consisted of blood, either unsorted or a sorted T cell fraction (not recorded which). The receptors were gathered from a male donor with ankylosing spondylitis.

The CDR3 region is CASRAPRRGATRANTGELFF. For the CDR3, the DNA is TGTGCCAGCAGAGCCCCCCGGAGAGGTGCTACTAGGGCGAACACCGGGGAGCTGTTTTTT. This chain links TRBV6-2 or TRBV6-3 with TRBJ2-2; D perhaps matches TRBD2 (5 bases). The CDR3 spans 20 residues. V lost 6 bases and J 0 bases, leaving 26 bases between the germline ends. CDR1 and CDR2 (germline): MNHEY, SVGEGT.

This clonotype was counted between two and nine times. V is TRBV11-2 and J is TRBJ1-4; no clear D. The CDR3 has 16 amino acids. Germline values: CDR1 SGHAT, CDR2 FQNNGV. The V gene lost 4 bases and the J gene lost 7 bases, with 19 bases spanning the gap. The CDR3 here is CASSSPRRARGEKLFF. CDR3 DNA sequence: TGTGCCAGCAGCTCGCCCAGGAGGGCCCGTGGTGAAAAACTGTTTTTT. The whole variable domain, filled in from reference TRBV11-2 and TRBJ1-4, reads EAGVAQSPRYKIIEKRQSVAFWCNPISGHATLYWYQQILGQGPKLLIQFQNNGVVDDSQLPKDRFSAERLKGVDSTLKIQPAKLEDSAVYLCASSSPRRARGEKLFFGSGTQLSVL.

This clonotype was detected only a few times. This chain joins TRBV11-2 and TRBJ2-7; 10 nucleotides align to TRBD2. Per germline, CDR1 SGHAT and CDR2 FQNNGV. With V trimmed by 3 bases and J by 6 bases, 11 bases remained unmatched. CDR3 size: 16 residues. The CDR3: CASSFNSGGIGGEQYF. The CDR3 region has the DNA TGTGCCAGCAGCTTTAATAGCGGGGGGATAGGGGGCGAGCAGTACTTC.